This T cell receptor (beta chain) was documented in a study of OX40 agonist ivuxolimab in advanced cancers. Background on the study: Patients with prior anti-PD-1, anti-PD-L1 or anti-CTLA-4 therapy were eligible; roughly 40% had some. Whole-study findings and limits: Both CD4+ and CD8+ T cell populations in blood had undergone clonal expansion by week 6 at 0.1 to 3.0 mg/kg.

Libraries were prepared by immunoSEQ multiplex PCR; TCRdb keeps only in-frame clonotypes and omits some of them. This repertoire shows 81,000 or so clones, approximately 90% found once; its top ten account for more than 0.45%. Of note for this clone: Antigen specificity is unknown.

Trimming shortened V by 10 bases and J by 2 bases, and 13 bases separated the two germline ends. This CDR3 has 13 amino acids. Germline CDR1 and CDR2: LNHDA and SQIVND (reference sequence). The sequence came from an adult with an advanced solid tumor such as melanoma, head and neck, liver or kidney cancer. Here the sequenced sample was CD4+ or CD8+ T cells sorted from blood, taken in a trial of the OX40 agonist ivuxolimab. V usage is TRBV19 and J usage is TRBJ2-3; TRBD2 might be the D (6 bases). CDR3 sequence reads: CATRDFTTDTQYF. CDR3 nucleotides: TGTGCCACCAGGGACTTTACCACAGATACGCAGTATTTT.